This T cell receptor (beta chain) stems from a study of healthy donors' naive CD4 and CD8 T cells. Each TCR library used around 500 ng of total RNA and a linear amplification protocol. Via MiXCR, TCRdb re-called the reads, giving one row per CDR3 protein. The sample includes 150,000 to 200,000 distinct CDR3 sequences, 74% of them seen just once. CD4+CD8-CD45RO-CD45RA+ cells were naive CD4+; CD8+CD4-CD45RA+CD27bright cells were naive CD8+. The V end was cut by 5 bases, the J end by 2 bases, with 25 bases between. This CDR3 contains 19 residues. Germline CDR1 LNHDA, CDR2 SQIVND (reference sequence). About this clonotype itself: The antigen is unknown.

Study conclusions and caveats: Alpha and beta chains were sequenced in bulk without pairing. Bias from naive T cell homeostatic proliferation was not addressed.

The sample was naive CD4+ and CD8+ T cells sorted from blood, pooled from several donors. This chain connects TRBV19 to TRBJ2-1; TRBD1 might be the D (5 bases). The sequence derives from a pool of human donors in good health; the sample pools cells from several healthy donors. For the CDR3, the DNA is TGTGCCAGTAGTTCAGGGTGGGCCCACGCCGCCGGGCCCTACAATGAGCAGTTCTTC. Translated: CASSSGWAHAAGPYNEQFF.